Below, 29 T cell receptor beta chains from the same sample are listed, as sequenced in a study of radiotherapy plus CTLA-4 blockade in lung cancer. Sequenced by immunoSEQ multiplex PCR; TCRdb stores in-frame clones only, minus some. The sample contains tens of thousands of clones, 65% to 85% of which appear only once. The sequences come from peripheral blood, collected from a patient treated with radiotherapy plus ipilimumab. The receptors stem from a human donor with non-small cell lung cancer whose response to radiotherapy plus ipilimumab could not be evaluated.

The gene calls are TRBV28 and TRBJ1-6, with D possibly matching TRBD1 (5 bases). The CDR3 covers 13 residues. The germline V gene encodes CDR1 MDHEN and CDR2 SYDVKM. Trimming stripped 6 bases from V and 9 bases from J, with 12 bases between. The CDR3, as DNA: TGTGCCAGCAGCCTCAGGGTAGGTTCACCCCTCCACTTT. Its translation is CASSLRVGSPLHF.

The CDR3 DNA reads TGTGCCAGCAGTTCCCCCCGTCAGTTCTATGGCTACACCTTC. Translated, it gives CASSSPRQFYGYTF. The chain has TRBV28 and TRBJ1-2; no clear D. This CDR3 spans 14 amino acids. Germline lookup yields CDR1 MDHEN and CDR2 SYDVKM. V was pared by 4 bases and J by 4 bases, with 13 bases between.

The CDR3 sequence is CATSMGGRYEQYF. CDR3 DNA: TGTGCCACCTCAATGGGAGGTCGGTACGAGCAGTACTTC. The chain recombines TRBV25-1 with TRBJ2-7; D possibly corresponds to TRBD2 (6 bases). Trimming cost V 10 bases and J 4 bases, with 17 bases left between them. CDR1 and CDR2 from the germline V gene are MGHDK and SYGVNS. The CDR3 totals 13 residues.

This sequence joins TRBV7-3 and TRBJ2-2, with D hard to call. The CDR3 is made up of 14 amino acids. Trimming took off 1 base at V and 4 bases at J, with 7 bases between the two ends. Germline V gene sequence: CDR1 SGHTA, CDR2 FQGTGA. This CDR3 reads CASSLNRGTGELFF. In DNA, the CDR3 is TGTGCCAGCAGCTTAAATCGAGGCACCGGGGAGCTGTTTTTT.

This clone was seen a handful of times. The chain employs TRBV5-6 and TRBJ2-2; TRBD1 aligns across 8 bases. The CDR3 length is 16 residues. J lost 0 bases, V lost 3 bases, and 4 bases had no gene match. CDR1 and CDR2 from the germline V gene are SGHDT and YYEEEE. The CDR3 protein is CASSYRQGTNTGELFF. The DNA of the CDR3 is TGTGCCAGCAGCTATCGACAGGGGACGAACACCGGGGAGCTGTTTTTT. The whole variable domain, remainder taken from reference TRBV5-6 and TRBJ2-2, is DAGVTQSPTHLIKTRGQQVTLRCSPKSGHDTVSWYQQALGQGPQFIFQYYEEEERQRGNFPDRFSGHQFPNYSSELNVNALLLGDSALYLCASSYRQGTNTGELFFGEGSRLTVL.

This sequence joins TRBV2 and TRBJ2-7; 9 nucleotides align to TRBD1. V dropped 9 bases and J dropped 3; count of bases not matched to a gene: 9. Germline assignment: CDR1 SNHLY and CDR2 FYNNEI. CDR3 size: 14 residues. The CDR3 loop reads CASRRTGENYEQYF. DNA of the CDR3: TGTGCCAGTCGGAGGACAGGGGAAAACTACGAGCAGTACTTC.

The sample holds a few counts of this clone. The genes are TRBV7-9 and TRBJ1-4; TRBD1 matches at 7 bases. Germline V gene sequence: CDR1 SEHNR, CDR2 FQNEAQ (reference sequence). Germline trimming cut 5 bases from V and 5 bases from J; bases unmatched to any gene: 2. The CDR3 is 13 residues long. The CDR3, as DNA: TGTGCCAGCAGCGCACAGGGGAATGAAAAACTGTTTTTT. Amino acid sequence: CASSAQGNEKLFF. Full variable domain (remainder filled in from reference TRBV7-9 and TRBJ1-4): DTGVSQNPRHKITKRGQNVTFRCDPISEHNRLYWYRQTLGQGPEFLTYFQNEAQLEKSRLLSDRFSAERPKGSFSTLEIQRTEQGDSAMYLCASSAQGNEKLFFGSGTQLSVL.

V usage is TRBV27 and J usage is TRBJ2-5; TRBD1 agrees at 12 bases. V lost 6 bases to trimming and J lost 4 bases; unmatched junction nucleotides: 15. The germline V gene has CDR1 MNHEY and CDR2 SMNVEV (reference sequence). This CDR3 spans 18 amino acids. In DNA, the CDR3 is TGTGCCAGCAGGAGAGGGGTGTGGGACAGGGGGCGGCGAGAGACCCAGTACTTC. Residues: CASRRGVWDRGRRETQYF.

This clone was seen a handful of times. The V call is TRBV5-1, the J call TRBJ2-7, with 8 bases that match TRBD2. This CDR3 has 13 amino acids. CDR1 is SGHRS, CDR2 YFSETQ, per germline. The junction had 8 bases not matched to a gene; V was cut back by 10 bases and J by 2 bases. CDR3 DNA sequence: TGCGCCTCCCGGGAGGGGGGGGCCTACGAGCAGTACTTC. As protein: CASREGGAYEQYF.

This chain uses TRBV9 with TRBJ1-1, with D possibly TRBD1 on 6 matching bases. V shed 1 base and J shed 7 bases, with 11 bases lying between them. The CDR3 totals 13 residues. Germline assignment: CDR1 SGDLS and CDR2 YYNGEE. CDR3 protein: CASSVTLRGEAFF. The CDR3 region has the DNA TGTGCCAGCAGCGTAACTCTCAGGGGTGAAGCTTTCTTT.

The chain is built from TRBV5-4 and TRBJ2-3, with 7 bases aligning to TRBD2. Trimming removed 5 bases from V and 0 bases from J; junction bases left unmatched: 3. In germline, CDR1 is SGHNT, CDR2 YYREEE (reference sequence). This CDR3 spans 14 amino acids. CDR3 sequence reads: CASSWDYSTDTQYF. In nucleotides, the CDR3 is TGTGCCAGCAGTTGGGACTACAGCACAGATACGCAGTATTTT.

This chain links TRBV6-5 with TRBJ2-5; 8 bases are shared with TRBD2. CDR1 MNHEY and CDR2 SVGAGI come from the germline V gene. V shed 6 bases, J shed 0 bases, and the junction held 6 bases outside the gene matches. This CDR3 has 15 amino acids. In DNA form, the CDR3 reads TGTGCCAGCAGCTTGGGACTAGACGACCAAGAGACCCAGTACTTC. Translating gives CASSLGLDDQETQYF.

This clone was observed a few times. The genes are TRBV4-3 and TRBJ2-5, with D possibly matching TRBD2 (6 bases). Germline CDR1 reads LGHNA; CDR2 reads YSLEER. V lost 0 bases and J 2 bases, leaving 13 bases between the germline ends. The CDR3 consists of 16 residues. The CDR3 loop is CASSQDEWRGQETQYF. CDR3 DNA: TGCGCCAGCAGCCAAGATGAGTGGCGGGGACAAGAGACCCAGTACTTC.

The V gene is TRBV27, the J gene TRBJ2-7; D possibly corresponds to TRBD1 (7 bases). This CDR3 region has 14 residues. Trimming took off 9 bases at V and 0 bases at J, with 15 bases between the two ends. Per the germline V gene, CDR1 is MNHEY and CDR2 is SMNVEV (reference sequence). The CDR3 reads CARIDREDSYEQYF. For the CDR3, the DNA is TGTGCCAGGATTGACAGGGAGGACTCCTACGAGCAGTACTTC.

The V gene is TRBV11-2, the J gene TRBJ1-1; D is ambiguous. CDR3 length equals 12 residues. V lost 0 bases to trimming and J lost 4 bases, with 3 bases between them. The germline V gene encodes CDR1 SGHAT and CDR2 FQNNGV. CDR3 residues: CASSLESTEAFF. In DNA, the CDR3 is TGTGCCAGCAGCTTAGAGAGCACTGAAGCTTTCTTT.

The chain is built from TRBV7-2 and TRBJ2-3; TRBD2 agrees at 10 bases. Germline-derived CDR1 and CDR2 are SGHTA and FQGNSA. The V segment lost 5 bases and the J segment 8 bases; nucleotides outside the gene matches: 7. The CDR3 extends over 14 amino acids. CDR3 loop: CASSLPASGGTQYF. CDR3 DNA: TGTGCCAGCAGCCTACCCGCTAGCGGGGGTACGCAGTATTTT.

This chain connects TRBV6-5 to TRBJ2-7; TRBD1 matches 8 bases. Germline CDR1 MNHEY, CDR2 SVGAGI. The ends lost 7 bases at V and 4 bases at J; junction bases unmatched: 9. The CDR3 has 14 amino acids. The CDR3 loop is CASNQDRVRYEQYF. The DNA for the CDR3 is TGTGCCAGCAATCAGGACAGGGTTCGGTACGAGCAGTACTTC.

In DNA, the CDR3 is TGTGCCAGCAGCTTAGGGTTAGCGAGGTACGAGCAGTACTTC. It specifies CASSLGLARYEQYF. The rearrangement uses TRBV7-2 and TRBJ2-7; tentatively, D is TRBD2 (5 bases). V lost 1 base, J lost 4 bases, and 11 bases lay in between. Germline-derived CDR1 and CDR2 are SGHTA and FQGNSA. This CDR3 has 14 amino acids.

The V gene is TRBV11-2, the J gene TRBJ2-7; 10 bases match TRBD2. Germline assignment: CDR1 SGHAT and CDR2 FQNNGV. This CDR3 is 14 amino acids long. Germline trimming cut 5 bases from V and 13 bases from J; bases unmatched to any gene: 14. CDR3 nucleotides: TGTGCCAGCAGCGCAACTAGCGGGGTCCTACTTACATACTTC. Its translation is CASSATSGVLLTYF.

The genes are TRBV13 and TRBJ2-1; possibly TRBD2 for D (5 bases). CDR1 is PRHDT, CDR2 FYEKMQ, per germline (reference sequence). The CDR3 covers 15 residues. The V gene lost 2 bases and the J gene lost 0 bases, with 8 bases spanning the gap. The CDR3 sequence is CASSLFGSSYNEQFF. The DNA of the CDR3 is TGTGCCAGCAGCTTATTTGGGAGCTCCTACAATGAGCAGTTCTTC.

The rearrangement links TRBV7-9 to TRBJ2-3, with TRBD2 matching 16 bases. The CDR3 has 17 amino acids. The ends lost 6 bases at V and 0 bases at J; junction bases unmatched: 3. Germline V lookup: CDR1 SEHNR, CDR2 FQNEAQ (reference sequence). The CDR3 here is CASREGLAGGSTDTQYF. The CDR3 DNA is TGTGCCAGCAGGGAGGGACTAGCGGGGGGGAGCACAGATACGCAGTATTTT.

CDR3 in DNA: TGCGCCAGCAGCCTGGGGCCGGAGACACCCCTCCACTTT. Its translation: CASSLGPETPLHF. The genes are TRBV5-1 and TRBJ1-6; a possible D gene is TRBD1 (5 bases). Germline V gives CDR1 SGHRS, CDR2 YFSETQ. V was trimmed by 4 bases and J by 11 bases, leaving 13 bases between them. This CDR3 comprises 13 residues.

V and J are TRBV9 and TRBJ1-5; D unclear. Germline CDR1 reads SGDLS; CDR2 reads YYNGEE. Trimming took off 0 bases at V and 2 bases at J, with 6 bases between the two ends. The CDR3 runs 14 residues. CDR3 DNA sequence: TGTGCCAGCAGCGTAGAAGGAGGCAATCAGCCCCAGCATTTT. Translated: CASSVEGGNQPQHF.

The genes are TRBV27 and TRBJ1-1; 7 nucleotides line up with TRBD1. V dropped 3 bases and J dropped 4; count of bases not matched to a gene: 5. The CDR3 length is 14 residues. Germline-derived CDR1 and CDR2 are MNHEY and SMNVEV (reference sequence). CDR3 amino acids: CASSLNAGGTEAFF. For the CDR3, the DNA is TGTGCCAGCAGTTTGAATGCAGGGGGCACTGAAGCTTTCTTT.

The genes are TRBV9 and TRBJ2-1, with 8 bases aligning to TRBD1. The V segment lost 3 bases and the J segment 0 bases; nucleotides outside the gene matches: 2. This CDR3 has 15 amino acids. Per the germline V gene, CDR1 is SGDLS and CDR2 is YYNGEE. CDR3 protein: CASSAGTGSYNEQFF. The CDR3 nucleotides read TGTGCCAGCAGCGCGGGGACAGGCTCCTACAATGAGCAGTTCTTC.

This rearrangement joins TRBV6-5 to TRBJ2-1, with D possibly being TRBD2 (7 bases). Trimming took off 2 bases at V and 8 bases at J, with 10 bases between the two ends. Germline V lookup: CDR1 MNHEY, CDR2 SVGAGI. This CDR3 spans 13 amino acids. CDR3 loop: CASSYGGGYEQFF. For the CDR3, the DNA is TGTGCCAGCAGTTACGGGGGGGGCTATGAGCAGTTCTTC.

V usage is TRBV2 and J usage is TRBJ2-5; 8 positions match TRBD1. This CDR3 contains 14 residues. V gave up 3 bases and J gave up 4 bases; unmatched junction bases: 4. Germline V CDR1 and CDR2: SNHLY, FYNNEI. Here the CDR3 DNA reads TGTGCCAGCAGTGACGACAGGGGTTCAGAGACCCAGTACTTC. Protein sequence: CASSDDRGSETQYF.

The rearrangement links TRBV27 to TRBJ2-1; possibly TRBD1 for D (5 bases). The CDR3 runs 15 residues. Germline V lookup: CDR1 MNHEY, CDR2 SMNVEV (reference sequence). V lost 3 bases to trimming and J lost 7 bases, with 16 bases between them. CDR3 nucleotides: TGTGCCAGCAGTTTGGGGCCATCCGTCGGAAATGAGCAGTTCTTC. Translation: CASSLGPSVGNEQFF.

V usage is TRBV5-1 and J usage is TRBJ1-2; a possible D gene is TRBD1 (5 bases). Germline V lookup: CDR1 SGHRS, CDR2 YFSETQ. Trimming stripped 2 bases from V and 3 bases from J, with 14 bases between. The CDR3 totals 15 residues. CDR3 coding DNA: TGCGCCAGCAGCTTTTCGTCAGGGAGGGACTATGGCTACACCTTC. It yields the protein CASSFSSGRDYGYTF.